This T cell receptor (beta chain) was captured in a study of blood T cell dynamics during melanoma immunotherapy. As for time point: pre-treatment baseline. This clone was detected once. Trimming removed 1 base from V and 6 bases from J, with 10 bases in between. This CDR3 is built from 13 residues. The V gene's germline CDR1 is SGHDT and CDR2 YYEEEE. Sequenced by immunoSEQ multiplex PCR; TCRdb stores in-frame clones only, minus some. The sample lists some 4,500 clones; more than 85% were seen once. The specimen comprised blood, sampled from a patient treated with checkpoint blockade. This sequence joins TRBV5-6 and TRBJ2-5; D remains unclear. This sequence originates from a human donor with melanoma. The CDR3 loop reads CASSLSLEQTQYF. CDR3 coding DNA: TGTGCCAGCAGCTTGTCATTGGAACAGACCCAGTACTTC.